What follows are 2 T cell receptor beta chains derived from one specimen sequenced in a study of blood T cell repertoires in COVID-19. Generated by immunoSEQ multiplex PCR, the TCRdb table keeps only in-frame clones and is missing some. The sample has some 160,000 clones, approximately 80% seen once. The sequencing sample was made of PBMCs or T cells enriched from blood (not recorded which). The source of these receptors is a woman aged 55 to 70 who had recovered from COVID-19.

Turning to this clone: This specimen includes other DNA sequences encoding the same CDR3. This CDR3 is CASSYSRVTDTQYF. CDR3 DNA sequence: TGTGCCAGCAGTTACTCGCGAGTCACAGATACGCAGTATTTT. V usage is TRBV6-5 and J usage is TRBJ2-3, with D unclear. The germline V gene encodes CDR1 MNHEY and CDR2 SVGAGI. V gave up 0 bases and J gave up 2 bases, with 6 bases separating them. This CDR3 spans 14 amino acids.

The rearrangement joins TRBV19 to TRBJ2-3; D unresolved. This CDR3 region has 15 residues. With 1 base removed from V and 0 bases from J, the gap between germline ends came to 8 bases. Looked up from germline, CDR1 is LNHDA and CDR2 is SQIVND (reference sequence). This chain's CDR3 is CASSIGDGSTDTQYF. The DNA for the CDR3 is TGTGCCAGTAGTATAGGCGACGGGAGCACAGATACGCAGTATTTT.